Presented here are 28 T cell receptor beta chains from one specimen sequenced in a study of T cells in Graves' hyperthyroidism and ophthalmopathy. There were TCR beta CDR3 regions amplified from RNA transcripts. HTBI primers were used for first-round RT-PCR of the TCR CDR3. MiXCR, run by TCRdb on the multiplex PCR reads, gives a single entry per CDR3 protein. The repertoire has some 600,000 distinct CDR3 sequences, around 13% of them found once; the top ten carry 4.5% to 6%. The material sequenced was blood. Receptors originate from a woman in her twenties or thirties with Graves' hyperthyroidism that later progressed to Graves' ophthalmopathy.

This chain joins TRBV29-1 and TRBJ2-1; D unclear. V dropped 4 bases and J dropped 10 bases, with 14 bases sitting between them. Germline CDR1 SQVTM, CDR2 ANQGSEA. The CDR3 is made up of 12 amino acids. The CDR3 coding sequence is TGCAGCGTTGGGTCCCCCCCTGGGGAGCAGTTCTTC. Its protein product is CSVGSPPGEQFF.

Ten or more counts support this clonotype. The V call is TRBV24-1, the J call TRBJ2-5, with D tentatively TRBD2 (6 bases). V was clipped by 1 base and J by 5 bases, with 19 bases between them. Per the germline V gene, CDR1 is KGHDR and CDR2 is SFDVKD. This CDR3 has 17 residues. CDR3 sequence reads: CATSDFGSDGPLETQYF. CDR3 DNA: TGTGCCACCAGTGATTTCGGGAGTGATGGACCGTTGGAGACCCAGTACTTC.

This clonotype was seen a few times. The chain recombines TRBV15 with TRBJ1-3; no clear D. This CDR3 spans 15 amino acids. CDR1 and CDR2 from the germline V gene are LNHNV and YYDKDF (reference sequence). The ends were cut back, 1 base at V and 2 bases at J, with 9 bases in the middle. The CDR3 coding sequence is TGTGCCACCAGCAGAGTTGGAGAAACTGGAAACACCATATATTTT. This codes for CATSRVGETGNTIYF.

At least ten counts were recorded for this clonotype. The chain has TRBV27 and TRBJ2-7; tentatively, D is TRBD1 (6 bases). Trimming removed 2 bases at V and 5 bases at J, with 10 bases between. The CDR3 length is 13 residues. Per the germline V gene, CDR1 is MNHEY and CDR2 is SMNVEV (reference sequence). The CDR3 region has the DNA TGTGCCAGCAGTTTAGCCAGGGGCCACGAGCAGTACTTC. Its protein is CASSLARGHEQYF.

This clonotype was seen at least ten times. This sequence joins TRBV30 and TRBJ1-1, with 7 nucleotides matching TRBD1. There are 14 residues in the CDR3. V lost 8 bases and J lost 4; bases outside the gene matches: 13. The V gene's germline CDR1 is GTSNPN and CDR2 SVGIG (reference sequence). CDR3 residues: CAGQEGGIGTEAFF. DNA of the CDR3: TGTGCCGGACAGGAGGGGGGTATAGGCACTGAAGCTTTCTTT.

This clonotype has more than one count but fewer than ten. In DNA, the CDR3 is TGTGCCAGCAGCCTCGCGGCTGGCGGAGAGACCCAGTACTTC. Protein product: CASSLAAGGETQYF. V usage is TRBV6-2 or TRBV6-3 and J usage is TRBJ2-5; D not resolved. The CDR3 consists of 14 residues. Trimming stripped 6 bases from V and 4 bases from J, with 15 bases between. Germline-derived CDR1 and CDR2 are MNHEY and SVGEGT.

This clonotype has more than one count but fewer than ten. The V and J genes are TRBV6-1 and TRBJ1-1, with D unclear. CDR3 length: 13 amino acids. Germline lookup yields CDR1 MNHNS and CDR2 SASEGT. Trimming removed 5 bases at V and 5 bases at J, with 12 bases between. CDR3 sequence reads: CASSSYRGTEAFF. CDR3 in DNA: TGTGCCAGCAGTAGTTATCGTGGTACTGAAGCTTTCTTT.

The sample holds a few counts of this clonotype. The rearrangement links TRBV6-5 to TRBJ2-7; no definite D call. This CDR3 contains 14 residues. V gave up 0 bases and J gave up 3 bases, with 9 bases separating them. The germline V gene encodes CDR1 MNHEY and CDR2 SVGAGI. CDR3 loop: CASSYSLLGYEQYF. Here the CDR3 DNA reads TGTGCCAGCAGTTACTCGTTACTGGGCTACGAGCAGTACTTC.

This clonotype was counted many times. The chain is built from TRBV19 and TRBJ1-5; TRBD1 matches at 8 bases. V dropped 7 bases and J dropped 7; count of bases not matched to a gene: 6. CDR1 and CDR2 (germline): LNHDA, SQIVND (reference sequence). The CDR3 loop spans 13 amino acids. In DNA, the CDR3 is TGTGCCAGTAAGGACAGGGATTGGCAGCCCCAGCATTTT. It yields the protein CASKDRDWQPQHF.

Of note for this clonotype: A much larger clonotype is one base distant, so this may be a read error. The chain joins TRBV6-2 or TRBV6-3 to TRBJ2-7; the D gene is possibly TRBD1 (6 bases). The V gene's germline CDR1 is MNHEY and CDR2 SVGEGT. The CDR3 runs to 18 residues. The CDR3 DNA reads as TGTGCCAGCAGTTACTCGAGTAATCGGGACACTCTCTCCTTCGAGCAGTACTTC. It translates to CASSYSSNRDTLSFEQYF.

This clonotype was detected ten times or more. CDR3 sequence (DNA): TGTGCCAGCCGGGGCTCGGGCACTGAAGCTTTCTTT. Encoded protein: CASRGSGTEAFF. The chain has TRBV7-2 and TRBJ1-1, with a possible D match to TRBD1 (5 bases). Trimming removed 8 bases from V and 4 bases from J, with 11 bases in between. The CDR3 contains 12 residues. CDR1 and CDR2 from the germline V gene are SGHTA and FQGNSA.

This sequence joins TRBV15 and TRBJ2-7, with a tentative D call TRBD1 (8 bases). The CDR3 has 15 amino acids. Trimming took off 4 bases at V and 2 bases at J, with 15 bases between the two ends. Per germline, CDR1 LNHNV and CDR2 YYDKDF (reference sequence). Written as DNA, the CDR3 is TGTGCCACCAGCACCGGGAGGACAGGGCCCTACGAGCAGTACTTC. As protein: CATSTGRTGPYEQYF.

A remark on this clonotype: Given a much more abundant clone one base away, this may be a read error. The rearrangement links TRBV12-5 to TRBJ2-7; 13 nucleotides align to TRBD2. The germline CDR1 and CDR2 sequences are LGHNT and FRNRAP. The trim removed 0 bases at V and 0 bases at J, leaving 5 bases unmatched. The CDR3 length is 18 residues. In DNA, the CDR3 is TGTGCTAGTGGTTTGGTACTTGGGACTAGCGGGATCTCCTACGAGCAGTACTTC. This translates into CASGLVLGTSGISYEQYF.

Many counts were recorded for this clonotype. V is TRBV20-1 and J is TRBJ1-2; 7 bases match TRBD1. The CDR3 consists of 14 residues. Germline CDR1 reads DFQATT; CDR2 reads SNEGSKA (reference sequence). The V segment lost 4 bases and the J segment 4 bases; nucleotides outside the gene matches: 9. CDR3: CSAKWQGEIYGYTF. The CDR3 DNA follows: TGCAGTGCTAAGTGGCAGGGGGAGATCTATGGCTACACCTTC.

This clonotype was found many times. The V gene is TRBV12-5, the J gene TRBJ2-3, with D perhaps TRBD1 or TRBD2 (5 bases each). The CDR3 length is 17 residues. Germline values: CDR1 LGHNT, CDR2 FRNRAP. Trimming removed 6 bases at V and 4 bases at J, with 23 bases between. The CDR3, as DNA: TGTGCTAGTGGCTTAAGGGGACGGCATCAGAATTCAGATACGCAGTATTTT. The encoded protein is CASGLRGRHQNSDTQYF.

With respect to this clonotype: One end of the junction fails to match germline, which may point to a read error. The rearrangement links TRBV12-3 or TRBV12-4 to TRBJ2-1; D remains ambiguous. The CDR3 length is 12 residues. This CDR3 reads CASSLRYNERFF. The CDR3 nucleotides read TGTGCCAGCAGTTTACGGTACAATGAGCGGTTCTTC.

This clonotype came up many times. The chain has TRBV5-1 and TRBJ1-5; TRBD1 matches 7 bases. Germline trimming cut 5 bases from V and 2 bases from J; bases unmatched to any gene: 16. The CDR3 extends over 18 amino acids. Germline-derived CDR1 and CDR2 are SGHRS and YFSETQ. The CDR3 here is CASSIDREGVVGNQPQHF. The DNA of the CDR3 is TGCGCCAGCAGTATCGACAGGGAAGGAGTAGTCGGCAATCAGCCCCAGCATTTT. The full variable domain, in which reference TRBV5-1 and TRBJ1-5 provide the parts outside the CDR3, is KAGVTQTPRYLIKTRGQQVTLSCSPISGHRSVSWYQQTPGQGLQFLFEYFSETQRNKGNFPGRFSGRQFSNSRSEMNVSTLELGDSALYLCASSIDREGVVGNQPQHFGDGTRLSIL.

This clonotype was counted ten times or more. The J gene is TRBJ2-2, the V gene TRBV12-3 or TRBV12-4; D call uncertain. This CDR3 has 17 residues. Trimming stripped 7 bases from V and 7 bases from J, with 25 bases between. CDR3 sequence reads: CASTLRSALRRGGELFF. The CDR3 DNA reads as TGTGCCAGCACCCTTCGCAGTGCCCTCCGGCGCGGCGGGGAGCTGTTTTTT.

This clonotype was observed at least ten times. This chain uses TRBV18 with TRBJ1-4, with D uncertain. This CDR3 has 12 residues. Germline V CDR1 and CDR2: KGHSH, LQKENI. Deletions cut 5 bases from V and 8 bases from J, with 9 bases between. CDR3 sequence (DNA): TGTGCCAGCTCAGCGGACGGCGAAAAACTGTTTTTT. Its translation is CASSADGEKLFF.

There are many counts of this clonotype. This chain joins TRBV6-1 and TRBJ1-5; 9 positions agree with TRBD1. V shed 6 bases, J shed 3 bases, and the junction held 6 bases outside the gene matches. Per germline, CDR1 MNHNS and CDR2 SASEGT. The CDR3 contains 15 residues. CDR3 amino acids: CASSWDRVDNQPQHF. CDR3 DNA sequence: TGTGCCAGCAGCTGGGACAGGGTGGACAATCAGCCCCAGCATTTT.

This clonotype showed up just a few times. The rearrangement links TRBV19 to TRBJ1-3; D is unclear. Trimming stripped 1 base from V and 1 base from J, with 8 bases between. The CDR3 runs to 15 residues. The germline V gene has CDR1 LNHDA and CDR2 SQIVND (reference sequence). In nucleotides, the CDR3 is TGTGCCAGTAGTATAGGGACGGGGTCTGGAAACACCATATATTTT. It is translated as CASSIGTGSGNTIYF.

The chain employs TRBV7-3 and TRBJ2-2; D not resolved. Germline V gene sequence: CDR1 SGHTA, CDR2 FQGTGA. V lost 5 bases and J lost 6, with 10 bases in between. The CDR3 has 13 residues. In DNA form, the CDR3 reads TGTGCCAGCAGCCCCCGTCTAGCCGGGGAGCTGTTTTTT. Its translation: CASSPRLAGELFF.

This clonotype has just a few counts. This sequence joins TRBV27 and TRBJ2-7, with D maybe TRBD1 (7 bases). The V end was cut by 5 bases, the J end by 2 bases, with 13 bases between. This CDR3 region has 14 residues. Germline CDR1 and CDR2: MNHEY and SMNVEV (reference sequence). CDR3 coding DNA: TGTGCCAGCAGTCCGGGGGACAGCACCTACGAGCAGTACTTC. This encodes CASSPGDSTYEQYF.

This clonotype was seen repeatedly, ten times or more. This chain links TRBV7-9 with TRBJ1-1, with no clear D. Per germline, CDR1 SEHNR and CDR2 FQNEAQ (reference sequence). CDR3 size: 12 residues. Trimming removed 5 bases at V and 10 bases at J, with 14 bases between. CDR3 protein: CASSPETLRAFF. The CDR3 coding sequence is TGTGCCAGCAGCCCGGAGACCCTTCGAGCTTTCTTT.

A remark on this clonotype: Possible read error: a much larger clone is one base away. Since no conserved phenylalanine or tryptophan closes the CDR3, a read error is the likely cause. The V gene is TRBV2, the J gene TRBJ2-4; D perhaps matches TRBD2 (7 bases). CDR1 is SNHLY and CDR2 is FYNNEI in the germline V gene. The CDR3 loop spans 19 amino acids. V was trimmed by 4 bases and J by 0 bases, leaving 22 bases between them. The CDR3 bases are TGTGCCAGCAGTGGCCGGGGGCTCGGGGGGCTTCTAGCCAAAAACATTCAGTACCTC. Its protein product is CASSGRGLGGLLAKNIQYL.

This clonotype was seen repeatedly, ten times or more. The gene calls are TRBV11-1 and TRBJ2-2; TRBD2 matches 11 bases. Trimming took 5 bases from V and 1 from J; bases not matched to a gene: 6. CDR3 length: 17 residues. The V gene's germline CDR1 is SGHAT and CDR2 FQDESV (reference sequence). In DNA, the CDR3 is TGTGCCAGCAGCCCAGGGACTAGCGGAAGGAACACCGGGGAGCTGTTTTTT. It codes for CASSPGTSGRNTGELFF.

This clonotype has a count of ten or more. The chain carries TRBV7-2 and TRBJ2-3; a weak D match, TRBD1 (5 bases). The CDR3 is 12 residues long. Trimming removed 0 bases from V and 10 bases from J, with 8 bases in between. Germline lookup yields CDR1 SGHTA and CDR2 FQGNSA. The CDR3 DNA reads TGTGCCAGCAGCTTAGCGGTAGGGGCGCAGTATTTT. It yields the protein CASSLAVGAQYF.

This clonotype has ten or more counts. The chain joins TRBV18 to TRBJ1-1; no definite D call. V dropped 0 bases and J dropped 7 bases, with 9 bases sitting between them. CDR1 and CDR2 (germline): KGHSH, LQKENI. The CDR3 covers 13 residues. The CDR3 DNA is TGTGCCAGCTCACCACCGGTCCAGCGTGAAGCTTTCTTT. Its protein is CASSPPVQREAFF.